Following are 16 T cell receptor beta chains from one sample sequenced in a study of cytomegalovirus exposure and HLA in healthy donors. It was with 60 Vbeta and 13 Jbeta primers that the PCR ran. Produced via immunoSEQ multiplex PCR; TCRdb's table is partial and in-frame only. This table has more than 150,000 clones, about 88% appearing once. The sequenced material came from PBMCs. Source of these receptors: a girl less than two years old in good health and CMV-seronegative.

The gene calls are TRBV7-9 and TRBJ2-4; a weak D match, TRBD1 (7 bases). CDR1 is SEHNR and CDR2 is FQNEAQ in the germline V gene (reference sequence). Trimming cost V 6 bases and J 8 bases, with 17 bases left between them. The CDR3 totals 14 residues. The CDR3 nucleotides are TGTGCCAGCAGGGGAAGGGGGCGCGGGGACATTCAGTACTTC. Translating gives CASRGRGRGDIQYF.

The rearrangement joins TRBV13 to TRBJ2-5, with 9 nucleotides matching TRBD2. Trimming at V came to 5 bases and at J to 4 bases, leaving 5 bases not matched to a gene. CDR1 is PRHDT and CDR2 is FYEKMQ in the germline V gene (reference sequence). The CDR3 runs to 14 residues. CDR3 in DNA: TGTGCCAGCAGCCCGGGACTAGCAATAGAGACCCAGTACTTC. It codes for CASSPGLAIETQYF.

The V gene is TRBV27, the J gene TRBJ2-7; perhaps TRBD2 as D (5 bases). The V end lost 3 bases, the J end lost 0 bases, and 18 bases lay between the germline ends. Per germline, CDR1 MNHEY and CDR2 SMNVEV (reference sequence). The length of the CDR3 is 17 residues. The CDR3 DNA sequence: TGTGCCAGCAGTTTCCGGACTTCGACAATTAACTCCTACGAGCAGTACTTC. This sequence encodes CASSFRTSTINSYEQYF.

The chain joins TRBV11-2 to TRBJ2-1; a possible D gene is TRBD2 (6 bases). V lost 8 bases to trimming and J lost 8 bases, with 28 bases between them. Germline CDR1 and CDR2: SGHAT and FQNNGV. The CDR3 extends over 17 amino acids. This chain's CDR3 is CASQPWGDTFYMDEQFF. The CDR3 DNA follows: TGTGCCAGCCAGCCGTGGGGGGATACCTTTTATATGGATGAGCAGTTCTTC.

This chain connects TRBV30 to TRBJ1-2; 9 positions agree with TRBD1. V trimming: 4 bases; J trimming: 6 bases; junction bases outside the gene matches: 9. Looked up from germline, CDR1 is GTSNPN and CDR2 is SVGIG (reference sequence). CDR3 length equals 14 residues. DNA for the CDR3: TGTGCCTGGACGTCCGGGACAGGGAGAGATGGCTACACCTTC. Residues: CAWTSGTGRDGYTF. The full variable domain, with the rest looked up from reference TRBV30 and TRBJ1-2, is SQTIHQWPATLVQPVGSPLSLECTVEGTSNPNLYWYRQAAGRGLQLLFYSVGIGQISSEVPQNLSASRPQDRQFILSSKKLLLSDSGFYLCAWTSGTGRDGYTFGSGTRLTVV.

The CDR3 DNA follows: TGTGCCAGCAGCCCCTTGGTCCAGGGCCCCTACGAGCAGTACTTC. It is translated as CASSPLVQGPYEQYF. This chain joins TRBV11-2 and TRBJ2-7; D possibly corresponds to TRBD1 (5 bases). V gave up 5 bases and J gave up 2 bases, with 16 bases separating them. The CDR3 is 15 residues long. CDR1 SGHAT and CDR2 FQNNGV come from the germline V gene.

The V call is TRBV7-3, the J call TRBJ2-1; weak D call: TRBD2 (5 bases). V lost 0 bases and J 10 bases, leaving 25 bases between the germline ends. Germline lookup yields CDR1 SGHTA and CDR2 FQGTGA. The length of the CDR3 is 18 residues. The CDR3 nucleotides read TGTGCCAGCAGCTTAACCCCCCTTGCGAGCGGAAATAATGAGGAGCAGTTCTTC. It encodes CASSLTPLASGNNEEQFF.

CDR3 sequence reads: CASSLQGASYNSPLHF. DNA of the CDR3: TGCGCCAGCAGCTTACAGGGGGCATCCTATAATTCACCCCTCCACTTT. V gene TRBV5-1 combines with J gene TRBJ1-6; the match to TRBD1 covers 9 bases. The CDR3 is 16 residues long. The J segment lost 1 base and the V segment lost 2 bases, leaving 1 base of the junction unmatched. Germline-derived CDR1 and CDR2 are SGHRS and YFSETQ.

The V gene is TRBV5-6, the J gene TRBJ1-1, with 7 bases aligning to TRBD1. Germline lookup yields CDR1 SGHDT and CDR2 YYEEEE. CDR3 length equals 16 residues. The J segment lost 5 bases and the V segment lost 4 bases, leaving 14 bases of the junction unmatched. The CDR3: CASSVAYAGGRTEAFF. Here the CDR3 DNA reads TGTGCCAGCAGCGTGGCGTACGCAGGGGGGAGGACTGAAGCTTTCTTT. The whole variable domain, filled in from reference TRBV5-6 and TRBJ1-1, reads DAGVTQSPTHLIKTRGQQVTLRCSPKSGHDTVSWYQQALGQGPQFIFQYYEEEERQRGNFPDRFSGHQFPNYSSELNVNALLLGDSALYLCASSVAYAGGRTEAFFGQGTRLTVV.

The V gene is TRBV6-1, the J gene TRBJ2-5; no definite D call. TRBJ2-7 explains the end of the DNA better; the J call may be wrong. This CDR3 has 14 amino acids. Looked up from germline, CDR1 is MNHNS and CDR2 is SASEGT. The CDR3 coding sequence is TGTGCCAGCATAATGTCTCCACGCTCCTACGAGCAGTACTTC. The encoded protein is CASIMSPRSYEQYF.

This chain links TRBV7-9 with TRBJ1-4; 8 bases align to TRBD1. The CDR3 covers 13 residues. The ends lost 9 bases at V and 8 bases at J; junction bases unmatched: 8. The germline V gene encodes CDR1 SEHNR and CDR2 FQNEAQ (reference sequence). The CDR3 DNA reads TGTGCCAGACCCAGACAGGGGTGGGAAAAACTGTTTTTT. Protein sequence: CARPRQGWEKLFF. Together with reference TRBV7-9 and TRBJ1-4, the CDR3 gives the full variable domain: DTGVSQNPRHKITKRGQNVTFRCDPISEHNRLYWYRQTLGQGPEFLTYFQNEAQLEKSRLLSDRFSAERPKGSFSTLEIQRTEQGDSAMYLCARPRQGWEKLFFGSGTQLSVL.

The CDR3 is CASTNAIRSGANVLTF. The CDR3, as DNA: TGTGCCAGCACCAATGCGATCCGCTCTGGGGCCAACGTCCTGACTTTC. The rearrangement uses TRBV7-9 and TRBJ2-6; D gene ambiguous. CDR3 length: 16 residues. Trimming took 7 bases from V and 0 from J, leaving 13 bases between them. Per the germline V gene, CDR1 is SEHNR and CDR2 is FQNEAQ (reference sequence).

The V gene is TRBV11-2, the J gene TRBJ2-1; D uncertain. CDR3 length equals 18 residues. V was clipped by 0 bases and J by 4 bases, with 19 bases between them. The germline gives CDR1 SGHAT, CDR2 FQNNGV. The CDR3 bases are TGTGCCAGCAGCTTAGAACAAGCGATCGCGGCCAGATACAATGAGCAGTTCTTC. Protein: CASSLEQAIAARYNEQFF.

This clone came up once. Other DNA sequences of this sample code for an identical CDR3. The chain has TRBV9 and TRBJ2-7; a possible D gene is TRBD2 (5 bases). CDR1 is SGDLS and CDR2 is YYNGEE in the germline V gene. V lost 0 bases to trimming and J lost 2 bases, with 9 bases between them. The CDR3 runs 14 residues. The CDR3 reads CASSVGPGAYEQYF. In nucleotides, the CDR3 is TGTGCCAGCAGCGTAGGCCCCGGGGCCTACGAGCAGTACTTC.

This clone showed up just a few times. The DNA of the CDR3 is TGTGCCAGCAGTTACTCGATGGGGGGGAACACTGAAGCTTTCTTT. Amino acids: CASSYSMGGNTEAFF. This chain links TRBV6-5 with TRBJ1-1; a weak D match, TRBD1 (5 bases). Germline CDR1 is MNHEY and CDR2 is SVGAGI. The CDR3 runs to 15 residues. The V gene lost 0 bases and the J gene lost 1 base, with 9 bases spanning the gap.

The chain uses TRBV2 and TRBJ2-3; 11 nucleotides agree with TRBD2. CDR1 is SNHLY and CDR2 is FYNNEI in the germline V gene. The J segment lost 5 bases and the V segment lost 5 bases, leaving 9 bases of the junction unmatched. There are 16 residues in the CDR3. The CDR3 nucleotides read TGTGCCAGCAGTTATATAGCGGGGGGGCCGCGAGATACGCAGTATTTT. It yields the protein CASSYIAGGPRDTQYF.